A single sample is the source of the 14 T cell receptor beta chains below, sequenced in a study of blood T cells in healthy people across ages. Together with a sample-barcoded 5' primer, a J-beta primer mix was included in a second PCR lasting about 6 to 11 cycles. One entry per CDR3 protein results from TCRdb running MiXCR on the 5' RACE reads. The data hold around 1,000,000 distinct CDR3 sequences, with under 30% observed a single time. This sample also belongs to another study, concerning T cells of mothers and their children.

The material sequenced was blood. The source is a girl under 10 years old in good health.

V is TRBV7-9 and J is TRBJ2-2, with D possibly called TRBD1 or TRBD2 (5 bases each). CDR1 and CDR2 from the germline V gene are SEHNR and FQNEAQ (reference sequence). The CDR3 length is 14 residues. With 5 bases removed from V and 6 bases from J, the gap between germline ends came to 13 bases. The CDR3 region has the DNA TGTGCCAGCAGCCCGGGACCACCGGCCGGGGAGCTGTTTTTT. Amino acids: CASSPGPPAGELFF.

This sequence joins TRBV7-2 and TRBJ2-5; 8 nucleotides align to TRBD2. Losses at the gene ends were 4 bases for V and 3 bases for J; bases not matched to a gene: 13. The CDR3 runs to 17 residues. Germline V gene data show CDR1 as SGHTA and CDR2 as FQGNSA. The CDR3 coding sequence is TGTGCCAGCAGCTCGCGGCGAACGGGGGGGACTAAAGAGACCCAGTACTTC. It is translated as CASSSRRTGGTKETQYF.

In this sample, this clonotype turned up a few times. The chain joins TRBV6-1 to TRBJ2-2; TRBD2 aligns across 11 bases. V lost 5 bases to trimming and J lost 5 bases; unmatched junction nucleotides: 4. This CDR3 has 15 residues. Germline V lookup: CDR1 MNHNS, CDR2 SASEGT. This CDR3 reads CASSLSGGATGELFF. The CDR3 coding sequence is TGTGCCAGCAGTCTTAGCGGGGGGGCGACCGGGGAGCTGTTTTTT.

This clonotype occurred a few times. The chain joins TRBV7-2 to TRBJ1-3; unclear D gene. CDR1 and CDR2 (germline): SGHTA, FQGNSA. The V end lost 1 base, the J end lost 2 bases, and 18 bases lay between the germline ends. This CDR3 is built from 18 residues. In DNA, the CDR3 is TGTGCCAGCAGCTTAGGTTCCGCCGGTGCAACAACTGGAAACACCATATATTTT. Protein sequence: CASSLGSAGATTGNTIYF.

The V and J genes are TRBV12-3 or TRBV12-4 and TRBJ2-5; 8 positions agree with TRBD2. Losses at the gene ends were 6 bases for V and 7 bases for J; bases not matched to a gene: 7. CDR3 length equals 13 residues. CDR3 region: CASSTGTRGTQYF. The CDR3 DNA reads TGTGCCAGCAGCACCGGGACTAGGGGGACCCAGTACTTC.

Here the CDR3 reads CASSSRSGALYNEQFF. CDR3 coding DNA: TGCGCCAGCAGCTCGAGGTCGGGGGCTCTATACAATGAGCAGTTCTTC. The V gene is TRBV5-1, the J gene TRBJ2-1, with D possibly being TRBD1 or TRBD2 (6 bases each). The CDR3 totals 16 residues. Between the trimmed V and J ends, which lost 3 bases and 4 bases, there was a span of 17 bases. Per the germline V gene, CDR1 is SGHRS and CDR2 is YFSETQ. Full variable domain (remainder filled in from reference TRBV5-1 and TRBJ2-1): KAGVTQTPRYLIKTRGQQVTLSCSPISGHRSVSWYQQTPGQGLQFLFEYFSETQRNKGNFPGRFSGRQFSNSRSEMNVSTLELGDSALYLCASSSRSGALYNEQFFGPGTRLTVL.

This rearrangement joins TRBV11-2 to TRBJ2-5; 7 nucleotides line up with TRBD1. CDR3 length equals 16 residues. Per the germline V gene, CDR1 is SGHAT and CDR2 is FQNNGV. The V segment lost 2 bases and the J segment 7 bases; nucleotides outside the gene matches: 13. As DNA, the CDR3 is TGTGCCAGCAGCTTAAGGACAGGCGACCGCTGGGGGACCCAGTACTTC. Protein: CASSLRTGDRWGTQYF.

The chain has TRBV10-2 and TRBJ1-4; no firm D call. Deletions cut 6 bases from V and 8 bases from J, with 22 bases between. The CDR3 runs 16 residues. Looked up from germline, CDR1 is WSHSY and CDR2 is SAAADI. The CDR3 protein is CASSRSRDEWEEKLFF. Here the CDR3 DNA reads TGCGCCAGCAGCAGGAGCCGAGACGAATGGGAGGAAAAACTGTTTTTT.

The CDR3 DNA reads as TGTGCCAGCAGCCAAGATAGGTTGGGGGAGGGTGCGGGAAACACCATATATTTT. Translation gives CASSQDRLGEGAGNTIYF. The V gene is TRBV4-2, the J gene TRBJ1-3; TRBD1 is a possible D gene (5 bases). CDR3 size: 18 residues. Germline CDR1 LGHNA, CDR2 YNFKEQ. V shed 0 bases and J shed 4 bases, with 19 bases lying between them.

This clonotype was recorded a few times. This rearrangement joins TRBV28 to TRBJ2-7, with 8 bases matching TRBD2. The CDR3 sequence is 14 residues long. V was pared by 7 bases and J by 5 bases, with 10 bases of the junction left unmatched. CDR1 is MDHEN and CDR2 is SYDVKM in the germline V gene. The CDR3 is CASTPRGLEDEQYF. The CDR3 DNA is TGTGCCAGCACCCCTCGGGGACTAGAAGACGAGCAGTACTTC.

This clonotype was detected only a few times. J is TRBJ2-7 and V is TRBV12-5; no definite D call. V shed 6 bases and J shed 1 base, with 10 bases lying between them. The CDR3 contains 13 residues. The germline V gene encodes CDR1 LGHNT and CDR2 FRNRAP. In DNA form, the CDR3 reads TGTGCTAGTGGCTTACCTGGGTCCTACGAGCAGTACTTC. Its protein is CASGLPGSYEQYF.

J is TRBJ2-3 and V is TRBV9; D unclear. Trimming removed 5 bases from V and 0 bases from J, with 10 bases in between. Germline V gives CDR1 SGDLS, CDR2 YYNGEE. This CDR3 has 14 residues. CDR3 nucleotide sequence: TGTGCCAGCAGTACGGGCCCCAGCACAGATACGCAGTATTTT. This codes for CASSTGPSTDTQYF.

The chain is built from TRBV12-3 or TRBV12-4 and TRBJ2-3; D uncertain. The CDR3 consists of 12 residues. Between the trimmed V and J ends, which lost 5 bases and 5 bases, there was a span of 8 bases. CDR3 DNA sequence: TGTGCCAGCAGTGCATCGGAAGATACGCAGTATTTT. The encoded protein is CASSASEDTQYF.

The genes are TRBV6-6 and TRBJ2-4; no reliable D call. The germline V gene has CDR1 MNHNY and CDR2 SVGAGI (reference sequence). The CDR3 contains 12 residues. V was pared by 4 bases and J by 4 bases, with 5 bases between. CDR3 in DNA: TGTGCCAGCAGTTTTCAGAAAAACATTCAGTACTTC. This gives the protein CASSFQKNIQYF.